Listed below are T cell receptor beta chains from one sample, sequenced in a study of spatial heterogeneity in lung cancer. Each CDR3 protein gets one entry after TCRdb re-called the 5' RACE reads with MiXCR. The table has around 100,000 distinct CDR3 sequences, 4.4% seen once. Specimen: lung tumor tissue, collected at surgery. Every receptor here comes from a male donor with early-stage non-small cell lung cancer. CDR3s include the opening cysteine and the closing phenylalanine or tryptophan. Each record gives: J gene, clone size, V gene, D gene, CDR3 DNA, CDR3 protein. D genes are given only for firm matches. Size is omitted from some rows. Given values are once, few, many or a class for expanded clones.

j_gene: TRBJ2-7
abundance: many
v_gene: TRBV6-5
d_gene: TRBD1
CDR3nt: TGTGCCAGCAGTTACTCGACCGGGACAGGGGACTACGAGCAGTACTTC
CDR3aa: CASSYSTGTGDYEQYF

j_gene: TRBJ1-1
abundance: many
v_gene: TRBV5-1
d_gene: TRBD1
CDR3nt: TGCGCCAGCAGCTTGTCGGACAGGGCAGGCACTGAAGCTTTCTTT
CDR3aa: CASSLSDRAGTEAFF

j_gene: TRBJ1-5
abundance: many
v_gene: TRBV7-2
d_gene: TRBD1
CDR3nt: TGTGCCAGCAGCCCCCACAGGGGGCCGGTTCAGCCCCAGCATTTT
CDR3aa: CASSPHRGPVQPQHF

j_gene: TRBJ1-5
abundance: few
v_gene: TRBV6-2/TRBV6-3
d_gene: NA
CDR3nt: TGTGCCAGCAGCCAGGGACTGACTTATCAGCCCCAGCATTTT
CDR3aa: CASSQGLTYQPQHF

j_gene: TRBJ2-3
abundance: NA
v_gene: TRBV29-1
d_gene: NA
CDR3nt: TGCAGCGAAAAGATCGTAGATACGCAGTATTTT
CDR3aa: CSEKIVDTQYF

j_gene: TRBJ2-1
abundance: many
v_gene: TRBV7-9
d_gene: NA
CDR3nt: TGTGCCAGCAGCCCTATGGATGAGCAGTTCTTC
CDR3aa: CASSPMDEQFF

j_gene: TRBJ2-1
abundance: many
v_gene: TRBV24-1
d_gene: NA
CDR3nt: TGTGCCTCCGAGGGGTACAATGAGCAGTTCTTC
CDR3aa: CASEGYNEQFF

j_gene: TRBJ2-5
abundance: many
v_gene: TRBV27
d_gene: NA
CDR3nt: TGTGCCAGCAGTTTGTGGTCGGGGGCCCGGGAGGAGACCCAGTACTTC
CDR3aa: CASSLWSGAREETQYF

j_gene: TRBJ2-5
abundance: many
v_gene: TRBV20-1
d_gene: TRBD2
CDR3nt: TGCAGTGCTAGAGATCAGGGACTAGCAGTACAAGAGACCCAGTACTTC
CDR3aa: CSARDQGLAVQETQYF

j_gene: TRBJ1-4
abundance: many
v_gene: TRBV24-1
d_gene: NA
CDR3nt: TGTGCCACCAGTGATGGGACTCAACATGCAACTAATGAAAAACTGTTTTTT
CDR3aa: CATSDGTQHATNEKLFF

j_gene: TRBJ1-6
abundance: many
v_gene: TRBV27
d_gene: NA
CDR3nt: TGTGCCAGCACAGATTACGGATCACCCCTCCACTTT
CDR3aa: CASTDYGSPLHF

j_gene: TRBJ2-1
abundance: NA
v_gene: TRBV4-2
d_gene: TRBD2
CDR3nt: TGTGCCAGCAGCCACATTCCGGGACTACCCTACAATGAGCAGTTCTTC
CDR3aa: CASSHIPGLPYNEQFF

j_gene: TRBJ1-4
abundance: few
v_gene: TRBV9
d_gene: NA
CDR3nt: TGTGCCAGCAGCGTCGGGAGCAGGGTTGAAAAACTGTTTTTT
CDR3aa: CASSVGSRVEKLFF

j_gene: TRBJ2-3
abundance: few
v_gene: TRBV12-3/TRBV12-4
d_gene: NA
CDR3nt: TGTGCCAGCAGTTTAGCCCCGGGCGGTACGCAGTATTTT
CDR3aa: CASSLAPGGTQYF

j_gene: TRBJ2-1
abundance: NA
v_gene: TRBV24-1
d_gene: NA
CDR3nt: TGTGCCACCAGTGAACAGACAGGTGAGCAGTTCTTC
CDR3aa: CATSEQTGEQFF

j_gene: TRBJ2-3
abundance: NA
v_gene: TRBV29-1
d_gene: NA
CDR3nt: TGCAGCGTTATTACAGCTGCCACAGATACGCAGTATTTT
CDR3aa: CSVITAATDTQYF

j_gene: TRBJ2-1
abundance: many
v_gene: TRBV20-1
d_gene: TRBD2
CDR3nt: TGCAGTGCCCTTTCCGGGACTAGCGGGGGGAATAACAATGAGCAGTTCTTC
CDR3aa: CSALSGTSGGNNNEQFF

j_gene: TRBJ2-5
abundance: many
v_gene: TRBV29-1
d_gene: NA
CDR3nt: TGCAGCGCCCTGACAGCTGGACAAGAGACCCAGTACTTC
CDR3aa: CSALTAGQETQYF

j_gene: TRBJ1-5
abundance: many
v_gene: TRBV28
d_gene: TRBD1
CDR3nt: TGTGCCAGCAGTTTTCACGGACAGGGCGAGGGTCAGCCCCAGCATTTT
CDR3aa: CASSFHGQGEGQPQHF

j_gene: TRBJ2-3
abundance: NA
v_gene: TRBV29-1
d_gene: TRBD1
CDR3nt: TGCAGCGTCCACAGGGGTGGTACGCAGTATTTT
CDR3aa: CSVHRGGTQYF

j_gene: TRBJ2-2
abundance: many
v_gene: TRBV27
d_gene: NA
CDR3nt: TGTGCCACCCAAAGGGGGGATACCGGGGAGCTGTTTTTT
CDR3aa: CATQRGDTGELFF

j_gene: TRBJ2-6
abundance: many
v_gene: TRBV6-5
d_gene: NA
CDR3nt: TGTGCCAGCAGCATTGGACAGCTGTATCGGGCCAACGTCCTGACTTTC
CDR3aa: CASSIGQLYRANVLTF

j_gene: TRBJ1-2
abundance: many
v_gene: TRBV7-9
d_gene: NA
CDR3nt: TGTGCCAGCAGCCCATCGGACGGAGACTATGGCTACACCTTC
CDR3aa: CASSPSDGDYGYTF

j_gene: TRBJ2-7
abundance: few
v_gene: TRBV30
d_gene: NA
CDR3nt: TGTGCCCAGGGACATAGCTACGAGCAGTACTTC
CDR3aa: CAQGHSYEQYF